The entry below gives a single T cell receptor beta chain sequence along with its context. This sample was included in a study of shared T cell receptors in the human thymus. Trimming cost V 6 bases and J 0 bases; bases outside gene matches: 6. This CDR3 comprises 17 residues. Looked up from germline, CDR1 is LNHDA and CDR2 is SQIVND (reference sequence). Only in-frame clones appear in the TCRdb table, and some are missing; sequencing was by immunoSEQ multiplex PCR. The sample comprises 640,000 or so clones, 87% of which are singletons, and 0.0094% rests with the top ten. The same data also contributed to another study, on human thymus T cells. That publication notes: Corrective heart surgery yielded resections, and these provided the thymus tissue. Use of V and J genes seemed skewed within the thymic and blood repertoires. Related work found strong thymic repertoire overlap between unrelated individuals.

The TCR originated in a boy younger than two with a congenital heart defect. Sequencing was done on a sample of thymocytes. This chain joins TRBV19 and TRBJ1-5, with TRBD1 matching 12 bases. The CDR3 sequence is CASRRDRGLYSNQPQHF. CDR3 in DNA: TGTGCCAGTAGACGGGACAGGGGGCTGTATAGCAATCAGCCCCAGCATTTT. Based on the CDR3 plus reference TRBV19 and TRBJ1-5, the full variable domain is DGGITQSPKYLFRKEGQNVTLSCEQNLNHDAMYWYRQDPGQGLRLIYYSQIVNDFQKGDIAEGYSVSREKKESFPLTVTSAQKNPTAFYLCASRRDRGLYSNQPQHFGDGTRLSIL.